The clone carrying this TCR beta chain was observed a few times. What it binds is not known. This specimen comes from a study of T cells in tumors after PD-1 blockade. Study-level information: A subset received ongoing vismodegib 150 mg daily alongside anti-PD-1 therapy. Study conclusions and caveats: Peripheral recruitment is suggested, as some novel exhausted tumor clones were in pre-treatment blood.

The data were produced by immunoSEQ multiplex PCR, yet TCRdb's version contains in-frame clones alone and is incomplete. The sample gives 20,000 or so clones, 81% of which show up once; more than 20% is in the top ten. Sequenced material: PBMCs, taken after anti-PD-1 therapy. The receptor's source is a human donor with advanced basal cell or squamous cell carcinoma (not recorded which).

CDR3 DNA: TGTGCCAGCAGCCCAGCGGGGGTGAGGTCCGGGGAGCTGTTTTTT. Protein sequence: CASSPAGVRSGELFF. The chain has TRBV7-3 and TRBJ2-2; TRBD2 matches 8 bases. Germline CDR1 reads SGHTA; CDR2 reads FQGTGA. The CDR3 contains 15 residues. V trimming: 5 bases; J trimming: 6 bases; junction bases outside the gene matches: 8.